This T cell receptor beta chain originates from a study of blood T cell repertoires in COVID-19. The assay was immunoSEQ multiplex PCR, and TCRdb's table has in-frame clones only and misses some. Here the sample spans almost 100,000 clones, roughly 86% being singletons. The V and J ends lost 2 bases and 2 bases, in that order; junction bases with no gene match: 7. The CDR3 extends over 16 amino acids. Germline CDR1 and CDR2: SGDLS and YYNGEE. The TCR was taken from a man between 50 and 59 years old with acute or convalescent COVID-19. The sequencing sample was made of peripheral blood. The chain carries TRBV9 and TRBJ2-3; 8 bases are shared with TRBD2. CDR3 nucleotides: TGTGCCAGCAGCGTCAGCGGGAGTTACCCCACAGATACGCAGTATTTT. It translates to CASSVSGSYPTDTQYF.